This TCR beta chain comes out of a study of memory CD4+ T cells and cytomegalovirus serostatus. Single viable CD3+CD4+CD8-CD45RO+ cells were sorted as the memory CD4+ T cells. On this clone: Its antigen is undetermined.

Repertoires were generated with immunoSEQ multiplex PCR, while TCRdb's copy carries only in-frame clones and drops some. The sample lists roughly 64,000 clones; around 77% were seen once. Germline CDR1 reads SGHTA; CDR2 reads FQGNSA. The V and J ends lost 1 base and 12 bases, in that order; junction bases with no gene match: 9. This CDR3 comprises 16 residues. Study-wide results and limits: Median bootstrapped AUC for CMV status was just under 0.97 originally, around 0.91 US-trained. CD4+ memory repertoires contained about 40% of the roughly 160 reported CMV TCRbeta sequences.

This receptor was obtained from an adult in good health and CMV-seronegative. The sequenced material came from memory CD4+ T cells from blood. The chain uses TRBV7-2 and TRBJ2-7, with 16 bases aligning to TRBD2. The CDR3 sequence: CASSLGGTSGRERRYF. CDR3 sequence (DNA): TGTGCCAGCAGCTTAGGGGGGACTAGCGGGAGGGAGAGACGGTACTTC.